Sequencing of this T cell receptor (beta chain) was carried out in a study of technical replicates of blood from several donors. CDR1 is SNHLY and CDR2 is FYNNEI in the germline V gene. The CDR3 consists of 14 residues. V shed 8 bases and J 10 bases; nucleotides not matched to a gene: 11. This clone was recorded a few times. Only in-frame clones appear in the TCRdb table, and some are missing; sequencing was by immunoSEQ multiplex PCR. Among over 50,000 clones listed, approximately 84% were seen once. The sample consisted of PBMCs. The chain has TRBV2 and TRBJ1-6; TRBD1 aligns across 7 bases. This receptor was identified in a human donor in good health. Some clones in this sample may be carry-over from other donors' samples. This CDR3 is CASVGQAFESPLHF. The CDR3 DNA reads TGTGCCAGCGTCGGACAGGCTTTTGAGTCACCCCTCCACTTT. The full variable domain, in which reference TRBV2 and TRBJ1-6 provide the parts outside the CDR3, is EPEVTQTPSHQVTQMGQEVILRCVPISNHLYFYWYRQILGQKVEFLVSFYNNEISEKSEIFDDQFSVERPDGSNFTLKIRSTKLEDSAMYFCASVGQAFESPLHFGNGTRLTVT.